This T cell receptor beta chain was captured in a study of T cells in tuberculosis. No alpha-beta pairing information exists for these sequences. Sequencing used immunoSEQ multiplex PCR; TCRdb keeps in-frame clones, though not all of them. This table has tens of thousands of clones, approximately 91% appearing once. Cells were sorted from thawed PBMC rested overnight and stained with GMM-loaded CD1B tetramer, viability dye and anti-CD3. The lipid loaded on the CD1B tetramers was C32 glucose monomycolate from Rhodococcus equi. Tetramer-negative cells, roughly 97,000 per donor, were also sorted. V dropped 4 bases and J dropped 2; count of bases not matched to a gene: 5. Germline-derived CDR1 and CDR2 are SGHTA and FQGNSA. The CDR3 covers 16 residues.

This TCR was sampled from an adult woman with latent tuberculosis. Source material: CD1b-GMM tetramer-negative cells sorted from PBMCs. The rearrangement links TRBV7-2 to TRBJ2-1; 10 nucleotides align to TRBD1. The CDR3 nucleotides read TGTGCCAGCAGCTCCGGACAGGGGGGCACCTACAATGAGCAGTTCTTC. Translated: CASSSGQGGTYNEQFF.